The sequence of this T cell receptor (beta chain) was determined in a study of blood T cell repertoires in COVID-19. As for the study in general: PBMCs, B-cell-depleted T cells, or T cells were the source of the cDNA or gDNA that made up the material.

Authors' methods: Amplification of reference gene primers was used by the study to estimate nucleated cell counts. Assay: immunoSEQ multiplex PCR; the TCRdb copy retains only in-frame clones and omits some. V, J and clone size derive from that table, while D and trimming were established from the DNA sequence. This table has more than 300,000 clones, 85% to 90% appearing once. In germline, CDR1 is LNHNV, CDR2 YYDKDF (reference sequence). The V and J ends lost 5 bases and 2 bases respectively, with 14 bases between them. The CDR3 totals 15 residues. Categorization into cohorts depended on clinical history that participants reported. The recovered donors of Cohort 3 showed two negative PCRs, clearance, or symptom resolution.

The chain couples TRBV15 to TRBJ2-3, with a possible D match to TRBD1 (5 bases). The sample was PBMCs or T cells enriched from blood (not recorded which). The source of this sequence is a young man who had recovered from COVID-19. The CDR3 nucleotides are TGTGCCACCAGCGAATCAGGGCGGTACACAGATACGCAGTATTTT. Translation: CATSESGRYTDTQYF.